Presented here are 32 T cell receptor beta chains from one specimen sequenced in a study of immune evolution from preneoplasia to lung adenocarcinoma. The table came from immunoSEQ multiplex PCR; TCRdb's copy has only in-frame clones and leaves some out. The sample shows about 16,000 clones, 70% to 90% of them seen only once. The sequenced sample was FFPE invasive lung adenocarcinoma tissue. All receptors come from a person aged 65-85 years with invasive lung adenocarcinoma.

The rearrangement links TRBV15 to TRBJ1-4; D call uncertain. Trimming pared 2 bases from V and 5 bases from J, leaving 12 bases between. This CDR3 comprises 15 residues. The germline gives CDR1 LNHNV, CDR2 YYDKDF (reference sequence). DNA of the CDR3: TGTGCCACCAGCAGATCGAGAGCGGGGAATGAAAAACTGTTTTTT. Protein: CATSRSRAGNEKLFF.

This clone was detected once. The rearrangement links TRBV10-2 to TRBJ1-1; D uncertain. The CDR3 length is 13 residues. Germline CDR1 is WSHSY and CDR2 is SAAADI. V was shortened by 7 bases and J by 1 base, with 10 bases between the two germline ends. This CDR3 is CASKRGSNTEAFF. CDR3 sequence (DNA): TGCGCCAGCAAACGTGGGTCGAACACTGAAGCTTTCTTT.

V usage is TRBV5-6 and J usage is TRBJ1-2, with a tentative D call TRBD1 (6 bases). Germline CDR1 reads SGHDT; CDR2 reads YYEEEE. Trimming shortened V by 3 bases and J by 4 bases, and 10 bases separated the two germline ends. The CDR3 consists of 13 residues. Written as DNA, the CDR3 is TGTGCCAGCAGCTCGGGACACCGCTATGGCTACACCTTC. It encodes CASSSGHRYGYTF.

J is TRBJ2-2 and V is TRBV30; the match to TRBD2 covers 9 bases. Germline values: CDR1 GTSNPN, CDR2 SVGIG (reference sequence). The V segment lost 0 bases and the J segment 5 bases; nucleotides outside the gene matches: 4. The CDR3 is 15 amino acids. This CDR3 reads CAWSVLAGATGELFF. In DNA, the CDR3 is TGTGCCTGGAGTGTTTTAGCGGGAGCTACCGGGGAGCTGTTTTTT. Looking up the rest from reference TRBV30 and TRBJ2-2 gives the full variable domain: SQTIHQWPATLVQPVGSPLSLECTVEGTSNPNLYWYRQAAGRGLQLLFYSVGIGQISSEVPQNLSASRPQDRQFILSSKKLLLSDSGFYLCAWSVLAGATGELFFGEGSRLTVL.

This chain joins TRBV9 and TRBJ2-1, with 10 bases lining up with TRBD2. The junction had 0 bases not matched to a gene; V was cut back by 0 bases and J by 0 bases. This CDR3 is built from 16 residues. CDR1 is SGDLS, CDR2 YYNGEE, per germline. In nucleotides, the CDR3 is TGTGCCAGCAGCGTAGGGACTAGCGGCTCCTACAATGAGCAGTTCTTC. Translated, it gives CASSVGTSGSYNEQFF.

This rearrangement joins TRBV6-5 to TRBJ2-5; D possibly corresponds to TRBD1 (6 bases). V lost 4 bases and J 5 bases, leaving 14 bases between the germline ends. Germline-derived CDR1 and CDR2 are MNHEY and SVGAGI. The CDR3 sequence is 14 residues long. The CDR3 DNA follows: TGTGCCAGCAGTTCAGGGGCCGCTTATGAGACCCAGTACTTC. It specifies CASSSGAAYETQYF.

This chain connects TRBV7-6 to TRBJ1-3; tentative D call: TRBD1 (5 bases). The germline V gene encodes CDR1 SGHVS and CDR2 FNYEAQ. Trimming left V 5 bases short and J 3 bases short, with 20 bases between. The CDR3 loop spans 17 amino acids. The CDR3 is CASSPGVAGTVGNTIYF. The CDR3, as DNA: TGTGCCAGCAGCCCCGGCGTCGCTGGGACGGTTGGAAACACCATATATTTT.

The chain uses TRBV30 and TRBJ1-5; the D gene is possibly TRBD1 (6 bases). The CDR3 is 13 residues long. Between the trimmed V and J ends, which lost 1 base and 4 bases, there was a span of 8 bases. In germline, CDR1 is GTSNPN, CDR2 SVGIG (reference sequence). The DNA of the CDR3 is TGTGCCTGGAGTGATGGGACAAATCAGCCCCAGCATTTT. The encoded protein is CAWSDGTNQPQHF.

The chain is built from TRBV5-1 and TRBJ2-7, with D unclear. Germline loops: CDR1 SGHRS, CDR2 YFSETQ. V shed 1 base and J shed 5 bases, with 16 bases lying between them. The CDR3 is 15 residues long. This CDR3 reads CASSLSGTSLDEQYF. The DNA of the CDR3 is TGCGCCAGCAGCTTGAGTGGTACGAGTTTGGACGAGCAGTACTTC.

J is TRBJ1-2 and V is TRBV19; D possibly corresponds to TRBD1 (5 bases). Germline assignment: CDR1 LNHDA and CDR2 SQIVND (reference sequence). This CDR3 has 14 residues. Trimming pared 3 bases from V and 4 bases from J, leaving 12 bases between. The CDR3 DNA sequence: TGTGCCAGTAGTATGGAGGGACGGATCTATGGCTACACCTTC. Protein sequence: CASSMEGRIYGYTF.

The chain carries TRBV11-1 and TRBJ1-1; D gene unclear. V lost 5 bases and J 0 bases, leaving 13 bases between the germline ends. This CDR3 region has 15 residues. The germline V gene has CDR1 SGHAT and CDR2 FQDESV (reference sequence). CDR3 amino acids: CASSATNNMNTEAFF. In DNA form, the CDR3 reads TGTGCCAGCAGCGCCACAAATAATATGAACACTGAAGCTTTCTTT.

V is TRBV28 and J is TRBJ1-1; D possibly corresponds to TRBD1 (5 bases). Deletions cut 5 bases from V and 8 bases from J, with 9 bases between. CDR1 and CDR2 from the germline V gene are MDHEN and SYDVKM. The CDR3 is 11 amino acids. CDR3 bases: TGTGCCAGCAGTCCCGGACAAGAAGCTTTCTTT. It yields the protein CASSPGQEAFF.

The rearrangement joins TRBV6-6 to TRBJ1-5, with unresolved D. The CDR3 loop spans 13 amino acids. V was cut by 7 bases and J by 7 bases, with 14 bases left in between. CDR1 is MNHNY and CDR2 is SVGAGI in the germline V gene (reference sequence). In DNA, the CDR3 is TGTGCCAGCACCGCAAGGGATCGCCAGCCCCAGCATTTT. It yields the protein CASTARDRQPQHF.

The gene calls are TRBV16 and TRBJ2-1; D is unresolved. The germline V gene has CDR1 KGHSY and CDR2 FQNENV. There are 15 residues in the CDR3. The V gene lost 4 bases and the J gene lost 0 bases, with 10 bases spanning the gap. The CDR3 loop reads CASSPSTSSYNEQFF. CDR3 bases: TGTGCCAGCAGCCCCTCGACCAGCTCCTACAATGAGCAGTTCTTC.

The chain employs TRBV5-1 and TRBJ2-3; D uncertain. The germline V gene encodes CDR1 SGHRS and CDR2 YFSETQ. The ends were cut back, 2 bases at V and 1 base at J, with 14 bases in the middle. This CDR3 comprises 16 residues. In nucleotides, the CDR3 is TGCGCCAGCAGCTTTGAGCTGCGGACGGGCACAGATACGCAGTATTTT. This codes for CASSFELRTGTDTQYF.

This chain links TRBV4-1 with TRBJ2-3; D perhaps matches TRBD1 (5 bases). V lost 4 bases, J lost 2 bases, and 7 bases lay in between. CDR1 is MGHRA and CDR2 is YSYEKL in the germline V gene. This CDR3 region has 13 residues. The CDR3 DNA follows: TGCGCCAGCAGCCTAGGGGCCACAGATACGCAGTATTTT. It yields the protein CASSLGATDTQYF.

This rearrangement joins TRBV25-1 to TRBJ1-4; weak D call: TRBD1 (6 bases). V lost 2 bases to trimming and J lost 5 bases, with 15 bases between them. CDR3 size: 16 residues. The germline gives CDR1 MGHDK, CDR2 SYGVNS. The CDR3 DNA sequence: TGTGCCAGCAGTGAAGGGTCGGGACAAGAAAATGAAAAACTGTTTTTT. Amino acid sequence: CASSEGSGQENEKLFF.

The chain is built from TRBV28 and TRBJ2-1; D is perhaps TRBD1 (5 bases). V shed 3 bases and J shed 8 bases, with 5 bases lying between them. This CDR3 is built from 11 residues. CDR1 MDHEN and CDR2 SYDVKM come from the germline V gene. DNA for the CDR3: TGTGCCAGCAGTTTGGGGCATGAGCAGTTCTTC. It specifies CASSLGHEQFF.

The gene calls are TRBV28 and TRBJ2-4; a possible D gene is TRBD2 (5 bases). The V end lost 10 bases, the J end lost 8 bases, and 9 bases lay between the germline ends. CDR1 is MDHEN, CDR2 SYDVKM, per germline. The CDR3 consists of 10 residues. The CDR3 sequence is CATQEDIQYF. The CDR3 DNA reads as TGTGCCACGCAGGAGGACATTCAGTACTTC.

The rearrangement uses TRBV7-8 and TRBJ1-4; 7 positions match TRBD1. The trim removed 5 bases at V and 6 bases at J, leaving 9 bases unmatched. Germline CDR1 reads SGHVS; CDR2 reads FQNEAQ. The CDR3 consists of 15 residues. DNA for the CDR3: TGTGCCAGCAGCCGCTCATCTACAGGGGATGAAAAACTGTTTTTT. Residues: CASSRSSTGDEKLFF.

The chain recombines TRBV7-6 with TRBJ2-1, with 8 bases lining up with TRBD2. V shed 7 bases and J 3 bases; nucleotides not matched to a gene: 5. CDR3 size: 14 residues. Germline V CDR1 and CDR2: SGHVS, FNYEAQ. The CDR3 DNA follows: TGTGCCAGCACCCTTAGCGGGAACTACAATGAGCAGTTCTTC. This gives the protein CASTLSGNYNEQFF.

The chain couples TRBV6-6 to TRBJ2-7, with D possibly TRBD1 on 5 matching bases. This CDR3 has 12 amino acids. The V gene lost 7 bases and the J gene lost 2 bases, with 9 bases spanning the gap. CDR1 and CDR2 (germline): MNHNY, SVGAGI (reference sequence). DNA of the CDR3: TGTGCCAGCAAAGACAGACCCTACGAGCAGTACTTC. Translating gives CASKDRPYEQYF.

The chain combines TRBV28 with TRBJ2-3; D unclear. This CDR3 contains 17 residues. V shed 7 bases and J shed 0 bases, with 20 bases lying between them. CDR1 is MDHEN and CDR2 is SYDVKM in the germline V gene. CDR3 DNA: TGTGCCAGCACCTGGCGCCCGACCATTACTAGCACAGATACGCAGTATTTT. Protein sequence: CASTWRPTITSTDTQYF.

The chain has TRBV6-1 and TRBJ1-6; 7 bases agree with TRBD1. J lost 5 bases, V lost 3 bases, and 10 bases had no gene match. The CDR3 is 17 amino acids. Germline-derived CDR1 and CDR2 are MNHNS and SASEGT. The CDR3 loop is CASSDPQGGLNNSPLHF. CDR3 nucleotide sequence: TGTGCCAGCAGTGATCCCCAGGGGGGGCTCAATAATTCACCCCTCCACTTT.

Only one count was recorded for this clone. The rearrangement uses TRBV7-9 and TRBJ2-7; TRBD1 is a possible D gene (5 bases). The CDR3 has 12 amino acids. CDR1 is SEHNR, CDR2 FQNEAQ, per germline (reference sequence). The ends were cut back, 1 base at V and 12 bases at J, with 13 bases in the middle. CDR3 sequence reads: CASSLEGQSRYF. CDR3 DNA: TGTGCCAGCAGCTTAGAGGGGCAGAGTAGGTACTTC.

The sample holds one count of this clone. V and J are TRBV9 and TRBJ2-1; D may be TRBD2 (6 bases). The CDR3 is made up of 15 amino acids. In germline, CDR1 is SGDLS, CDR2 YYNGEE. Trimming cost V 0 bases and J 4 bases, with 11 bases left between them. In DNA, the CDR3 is TGTGCCAGCAGCGTAGTGGAGGGCCCTTACAATGAGCAGTTCTTC. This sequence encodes CASSVVEGPYNEQFF.

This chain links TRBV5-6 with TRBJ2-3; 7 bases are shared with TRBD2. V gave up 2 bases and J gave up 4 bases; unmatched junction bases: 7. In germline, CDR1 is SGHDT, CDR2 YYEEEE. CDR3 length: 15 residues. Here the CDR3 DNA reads TGTGCCAGCAGCTTCGGGGGGAGGCCATCAGATACGCAGTATTTT. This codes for CASSFGGRPSDTQYF.

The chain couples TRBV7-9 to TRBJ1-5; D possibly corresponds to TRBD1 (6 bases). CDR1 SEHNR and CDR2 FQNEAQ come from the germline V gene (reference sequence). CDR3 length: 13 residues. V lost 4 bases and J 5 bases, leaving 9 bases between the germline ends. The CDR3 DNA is TGTGCCAGCAGCTCCGGGACACATCAGCCCCAGCATTTT. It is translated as CASSSGTHQPQHF.

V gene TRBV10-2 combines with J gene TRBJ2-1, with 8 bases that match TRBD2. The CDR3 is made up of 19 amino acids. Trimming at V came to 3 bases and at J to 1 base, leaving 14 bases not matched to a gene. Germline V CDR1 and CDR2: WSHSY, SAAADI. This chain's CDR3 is CASSEGFRSGSSSYNEQFF. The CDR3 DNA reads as TGCGCCAGCAGTGAAGGGTTCAGGAGCGGGAGTTCGTCCTACAATGAGCAGTTCTTC.

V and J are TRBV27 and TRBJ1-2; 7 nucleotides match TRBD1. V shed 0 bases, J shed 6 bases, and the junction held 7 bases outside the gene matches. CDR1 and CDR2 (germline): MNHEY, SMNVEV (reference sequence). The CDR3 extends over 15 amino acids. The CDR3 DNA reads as TGTGCCAGCAGTTTATCGCGGGACAGCGTAAATGGCTACACCTTC. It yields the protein CASSLSRDSVNGYTF.

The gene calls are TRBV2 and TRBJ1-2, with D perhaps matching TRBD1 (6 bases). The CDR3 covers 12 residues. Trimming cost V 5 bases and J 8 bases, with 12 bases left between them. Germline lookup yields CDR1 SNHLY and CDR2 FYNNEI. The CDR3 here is CASSLGAEGYTF. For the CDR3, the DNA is TGTGCCAGCAGTTTGGGGGCGGAAGGCTACACCTTC.

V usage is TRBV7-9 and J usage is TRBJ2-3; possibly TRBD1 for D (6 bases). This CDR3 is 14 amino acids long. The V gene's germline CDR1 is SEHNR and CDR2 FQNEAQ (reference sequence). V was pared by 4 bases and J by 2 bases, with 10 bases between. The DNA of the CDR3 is TGTGCCAGCAGCTGGGACATTCACACAGATACGCAGTATTTT. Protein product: CASSWDIHTDTQYF.